The 25 T cell receptor beta chains below were found in one sample sequenced in a study of cytomegalovirus exposure and HLA in healthy donors. The PCR was carried out with 60 Vbeta primers and 13 Jbeta primers. Assay used: immunoSEQ multiplex PCR; TCRdb lists only in-frame clones, some missing. The sample yields approximately 190,000 clones, 75% to 85% seen once. Input material: PBMCs. The receptors come from a woman aged 30 to 39 in good health and CMV-seropositive.

CDR3 nucleotides: TGTGCCAGCAGTTTCTCGGGGGGGGAAAACATTCAGTACTTC. This sequence encodes CASSFSGGENIQYF. The chain joins TRBV6-6 to TRBJ2-4, with TRBD2 matching 8 bases. The CDR3 is made up of 14 amino acids. The junction had 4 bases not matched to a gene; V was cut back by 4 bases and J by 5 bases. In germline, CDR1 is MNHNY, CDR2 SVGAGI (reference sequence).

This rearrangement joins TRBV6-5 to TRBJ2-2; D remains ambiguous. V lost 5 bases and J 8 bases, leaving 12 bases between the germline ends. The CDR3 has 13 residues. Germline V gene sequence: CDR1 MNHEY, CDR2 SVGAGI. As DNA, the CDR3 is TGTGCCAGCAGTGACCCCGCGCGGGGGGAGCTGTTTTTT. It is translated as CASSDPARGELFF.

This clone came up a few times. V usage is TRBV5-1 and J usage is TRBJ2-7; 9 bases match TRBD2. V was clipped by 5 bases and J by 4 bases; unmatched bases: 10. There are 15 residues in the CDR3. Germline V gene sequence: CDR1 SGHRS, CDR2 YFSETQ. For the CDR3, the DNA is TGCGCCAGCAGTTTAGTTAGCGGGAGTCAATACGAGCAGTACTTC. This gives the protein CASSLVSGSQYEQYF.

The rearrangement joins TRBV29-1 to TRBJ2-1; D possibly corresponds to TRBD1 (5 bases). CDR1 SQVTM and CDR2 ANQGSEA come from the germline V gene. V was cut by 5 bases and J by 10 bases, with 18 bases left in between. This CDR3 has 13 amino acids. In DNA form, the CDR3 reads TGCAGCGTTTGCCTGGCAGGGTCGAGGGAGCAGTTCTTC. It is translated as CSVCLAGSREQFF.

The table lists this clone with a count of one. The rearrangement uses TRBV19 and TRBJ1-2; tentative D call: TRBD1 (6 bases). This CDR3 region has 14 residues. Trimming cost V 7 bases and J 2 bases, with 14 bases left between them. Per germline, CDR1 LNHDA and CDR2 SQIVND (reference sequence). The CDR3: CASKEDRENYGYTF. CDR3 DNA sequence: TGTGCCAGTAAAGAGGACAGAGAAAACTATGGCTACACCTTC.

The chain is built from TRBV5-8 and TRBJ1-2; maybe TRBD1 (5 bases). The CDR3 contains 13 residues. The germline CDR1 and CDR2 sequences are SGHTS and YDEGEE. Deletions cut 2 bases from V and 3 bases from J, with 8 bases between. Written as DNA, the CDR3 is TGTGCCAGCAGCTTAGGGGAGGACTATGGCTACACCTTC. Translating it yields CASSLGEDYGYTF. Full variable domain (missing parts from reference TRBV5-8 and TRBJ1-2): EAGVTQSPTHLIKTRGQQATLRCSPISGHTSVYWYQQALGLGLQFLLWYDEGEERNRGNFPPRFSGRQFPNYSSELNVNALELEDSALYLCASSLGEDYGYTFGSGTRLTVV.

The chain is built from TRBV10-3 and TRBJ1-1; D is undetermined. CDR3 length: 14 residues. The germline V gene encodes CDR1 ENHRY and CDR2 SYGVKD. Trimming took 7 bases from V and 6 from J, leaving 18 bases between them. The CDR3 loop is CAIKVRGLASEAFF. CDR3 nucleotide sequence: TGTGCCATCAAGGTTCGGGGTCTGGCGTCTGAAGCTTTCTTT.

Here the CDR3 DNA reads TGTGCCAGCAGCCCCCCTTGGTCAGATGGCTACACCTTC. Translation gives CASSPPWSDGYTF. V and J are TRBV11-2 and TRBJ1-2; no clear D gene. The V end was cut by 5 bases, the J end by 6 bases, with 13 bases between. Looked up from germline, CDR1 is SGHAT and CDR2 is FQNNGV. This CDR3 has 13 residues.

The V and J genes are TRBV4-2 and TRBJ2-1; tentatively, D is TRBD1 (5 bases). Germline loops: CDR1 LGHNA, CDR2 YNFKEQ. CDR3 length: 15 residues. The V end lost 1 base, the J end lost 1 base, and 8 bases lay between the germline ends. CDR3 coding DNA: TGTGCCAGCAGCCAAGGGCAGGGATCCTACAATGAGCAGTTCTTC. It translates to CASSQGQGSYNEQFF.

V is TRBV29-1 and J is TRBJ2-5; TRBD1 might be the D (5 bases). CDR3 length: 12 amino acids. Deletions cut 4 bases from V and 2 bases from J, with 8 bases between. In germline, CDR1 is SQVTM, CDR2 ANQGSEA. The CDR3 reads CSVGWTQETQYF. DNA for the CDR3: TGCAGCGTTGGGTGGACACAAGAGACCCAGTACTTC.

V is TRBV29-1 and J is TRBJ1-1; the match to TRBD1 covers 7 bases. V lost 3 bases to trimming and J lost 8 bases; unmatched junction nucleotides: 3. The CDR3 is 11 amino acids. From germline, CDR1 is SQVTM and CDR2 ANQGSEA. CDR3 in DNA: TGCAGCGTTGACCAGGACAGGGAAGCTTTCTTT. It specifies CSVDQDREAFF. Filled out from reference TRBV29-1 and TRBJ1-1, the complete variable domain reads SAVISQKPSRDICQRGTSLTIQCQVDSQVTMMFWYRQQPGQSLTLIATANQGSEATYESGFVIDKFPISRPNLTFSTLTVSNMSPEDSSIYLCSVDQDREAFFGQGTRLTVV.

The gene calls are TRBV4-3 and TRBJ2-3; 9 positions agree with TRBD2. The CDR3 contains 15 residues. J was trimmed by 3 bases and V by 2 bases; bases with no gene match: 3. The V gene's germline CDR1 is LGHNA and CDR2 YSLEER. The CDR3 reads CASSQTGLATDTQYF. The DNA of the CDR3 is TGCGCCAGCAGCCAAACGGGACTAGCTACAGATACGCAGTATTTT.

This clone has a handful of counts. The CDR3 loop reads CASSSKTGEGDTQYF. CDR3 nucleotides: TGTGCCAGCAGCTCGAAGACAGGGGAAGGAGATACGCAGTATTTT. The gene calls are TRBV5-6 and TRBJ2-3; 8 bases match TRBD1. This CDR3 spans 15 amino acids. The V and J ends lost 3 bases and 5 bases, in that order; junction bases with no gene match: 8. CDR1 and CDR2 (germline): SGHDT, YYEEEE.

The rearrangement links TRBV11-3 to TRBJ2-4, with TRBD1 as a possible D gene (6 bases). CDR3 length: 16 residues. V gave up 4 bases and J gave up 3 bases, with 16 bases separating them. Per germline, CDR1 SGHNT and CDR2 YENEEA. The CDR3 loop is CASSSRDNPYKNIQYF. The CDR3 coding sequence is TGTGCCAGCAGCTCCCGGGACAACCCCTACAAAAACATTCAGTACTTC. The full variable domain, in which reference TRBV11-3 and TRBJ2-4 provide the parts outside the CDR3, is EAGVVQSPRYKIIEKKQPVAFWCNPISGHNTLYWYLQNLGQGPELLIRYENEEAVDDSQLPKDRFSAERLKGVDSTLKIQPAELGDSAVYLCASSSRDNPYKNIQYFGAGTRLSVL.

The genes are TRBV5-1 and TRBJ1-3, with D possibly matching TRBD1 (5 bases). Trimming took 2 bases from V and 0 from J, leaving 15 bases between them. The length of the CDR3 is 17 residues. In germline, CDR1 is SGHRS, CDR2 YFSETQ. The CDR3 loop reads CASSLYTGRGSGNTIYF. The CDR3 bases are TGCGCCAGCAGCTTATATACAGGCCGCGGCTCTGGAAACACCATATATTTT.

This clone was seen only a few times. This chain uses TRBV19 with TRBJ1-2, with 8 bases that match TRBD1. CDR1 is LNHDA and CDR2 is SQIVND in the germline V gene (reference sequence). The CDR3 is 17 amino acids. Trimming removed 4 bases from V and 6 bases from J; junction bases left unmatched: 16. CDR3 coding DNA: TGTGCCAGTAGTACCTATACGGAACCTCGACAGGGGAATGGCTACACCTTC. Amino acids: CASSTYTEPRQGNGYTF.

V gene TRBV28 combines with J gene TRBJ2-2; TRBD1 is a possible D gene (5 bases). Trimming took 11 bases from V and 5 from J, leaving 12 bases between them. In germline, CDR1 is MDHEN, CDR2 SYDVKM. This CDR3 comprises 12 residues. The CDR3 protein is CAGLAGTGELFF. The CDR3, as DNA: TGTGCCGGCCTCGCAGGGACCGGGGAGCTGTTTTTT.

In this sample, this clone turned up a few times. The rearrangement joins TRBV19 to TRBJ2-1; a weak D match, TRBD2 (6 bases). V lost 4 bases to trimming and J lost 5 bases, with 6 bases between them. The CDR3 extends over 12 amino acids. Germline-derived CDR1 and CDR2 are LNHDA and SQIVND (reference sequence). The CDR3 DNA reads as TGTGCCAGTAGTAGGACTAACAATGAGCAGTTCTTC. Translation: CASSRTNNEQFF.

This sequence joins TRBV7-2 and TRBJ2-5, with TRBD1 matching 7 bases. This CDR3 has 13 residues. Germline trimming cut 6 bases from V and 4 bases from J; bases unmatched to any gene: 5. CDR1 is SGHTA and CDR2 is FQGNSA in the germline V gene. The CDR3 sequence: CASSPDRIETQYF. The CDR3 DNA reads TGTGCCAGCAGTCCGGACAGGATAGAGACCCAGTACTTC.

The V gene is TRBV9, the J gene TRBJ2-5; 10 nucleotides align to TRBD1. Unmatched junction bases numbered 3, after V lost 0 bases and J lost 1 base. The CDR3 totals 16 residues. Germline V gene lookup returns CDR1 SGDLS and CDR2 YYNGEE. The CDR3 sequence: CASSVGGTGAQETQYF. In DNA, the CDR3 is TGTGCCAGCAGCGTAGGGGGGACAGGGGCCCAAGAGACCCAGTACTTC.

The chain joins TRBV9 to TRBJ1-5; D not resolved. The length of the CDR3 is 14 residues. The V gene lost 0 bases and the J gene lost 2 bases, with 6 bases spanning the gap. Per germline, CDR1 SGDLS and CDR2 YYNGEE. The CDR3 reads CASSVAGGNQPQHF. DNA of the CDR3: TGTGCCAGCAGCGTAGCGGGTGGCAATCAGCCCCAGCATTTT. Combining the CDR3 with reference TRBV9 and TRBJ1-5 gives the whole variable domain DSGVTQTPKHLITATGQRVTLRCSPRSGDLSVYWYQQSLDQGLQFLIQYYNGEERAKGNILERFSAQQFPDLHSELNLSSLELGDSALYFCASSVAGGNQPQHFGDGTRLSIL.

This chain connects TRBV2 to TRBJ1-2; a weak D match, TRBD1 (5 bases). Per the germline V gene, CDR1 is SNHLY and CDR2 is FYNNEI. The CDR3 runs to 13 residues. Trimming left V 11 bases short and J 8 bases short, with 21 bases between. CDR3 in DNA: TGTGCCCCAGGGTCCCAAGGGCTGGTCGGCTACACCTTC. It codes for CAPGSQGLVGYTF.

This sequence joins TRBV6-6 and TRBJ1-5; perhaps TRBD1 as D (5 bases). CDR1 is MNHNY and CDR2 is SVGAGI in the germline V gene (reference sequence). Between the trimmed V and J ends, which lost 4 bases and 3 bases, there was a span of 16 bases. The CDR3 spans 16 residues. The CDR3 spells CASSFPPRGDNQPQHF. CDR3 sequence (DNA): TGTGCCAGCAGTTTTCCCCCGCGGGGGGACAATCAGCCCCAGCATTTT.

This clone was detected only once. The J gene is TRBJ2-7, the V gene TRBV27, with TRBD2 identical over 12 bases. Trimming removed 5 bases from V and 2 bases from J; junction bases left unmatched: 4. CDR1 MNHEY and CDR2 SMNVEV come from the germline V gene (reference sequence). The CDR3 consists of 15 residues. CDR3 DNA sequence: TGTGCCAGCAGTCCTCGGACTAGCGGGGCCTACGAGCAGTACTTC. Translating gives CASSPRTSGAYEQYF.

This chain joins TRBV7-2 and TRBJ2-7, with 7 positions matching TRBD2. Germline CDR1 SGHTA, CDR2 FQGNSA. This CDR3 is 14 amino acids long. V lost 0 bases to trimming and J lost 5 bases; unmatched junction nucleotides: 4. The CDR3 region has the DNA TGTGCCAGCAGCTTAGCGGGAGGGTCGAACGAGCAGTACTTC. Translating it yields CASSLAGGSNEQYF.